This T cell receptor beta chain was captured in a study of blood T cell repertoires in COVID-19. Assay used: immunoSEQ multiplex PCR; TCRdb lists only in-frame clones, some missing. The profile covers 85,000 to 130,000 clones, with about 89% appearing a single time and 0.97% taken by the ten largest. The CDR3 sequence is 12 residues long. The V and J ends lost 7 bases and 6 bases respectively, with 10 bases between them. The rearrangement joins TRBV12-3 or TRBV12-4 to TRBJ1-5; D gene ambiguous. The clonotype originates from a man aged 55-75 years with acute or convalescent COVID-19. Input material: peripheral blood. CDR3 protein: CASTGAGQPQHF. The DNA for the CDR3 is TGTGCCAGCACGGGCGCGGGTCAGCCCCAGCATTTT.